The present T cell receptor (delta chain) was sequenced within a study of gamma-delta T cells after stem cell transplantation. This clone was observed a handful of times. The protein that TCRdb holds for this DNA derives from a much larger clone and differs from the translated DNA at residue 16, which likely indicates a read error; the protein shown here is translated from the DNA. TCRdb re-processed the RT-PCR reads using CATT. The sample contains over 1,500 delta-chain clones, 4.5% of which appear only once. Specimen: gamma-delta T cells. This TCR came from a human donor. It is not recorded whose cells these are; they may come from a transplant donor.

The CDR3 coding sequence is TGTGCCTGTGACACGGTACCTGGGGTTCAACATAGGAGCGATAAACCCATCTTT. Amino acid sequence: CACDTVPGVQHRSDKPIF. V usage is TRDV2 and J usage is TRDJ1, with D tentatively TRDD3 (6 bases). The CDR3 extends over 18 amino acids. The germline V gene has CDR1 GEAIGNYY and CDR2 EKD.